This TCR beta chain was documented in a study of sequential checkpoint blockade in melanoma. The assay was immunoSEQ multiplex PCR, and TCRdb's table has in-frame clones only and misses some. The table shows roughly 5,300 clones, with about 25% occurring only once. Regarding treatment: randomized to nivolumab then ipilimumab (arm A) or the reverse (arm B). This clone occurred a few times. This CDR3 contains 12 residues. Germline CDR1 is LGHNT and CDR2 is FRNRAP. This chain uses TRBV12-5 with TRBJ2-3; D may be TRBD2 (5 bases). Sequencing used tumor tissue (inferred from file names), obtained from a patient given nivolumab and ipilimumab in sequence. This clonotype originated in a human donor with melanoma. The CDR3 DNA reads TGTGCCAGTCAACAGCGGACAGATACGCAGTATTTT. This encodes CASQQRTDTQYF.